A selection of T cell receptor beta chains follows, all from one sample in a study of cytomegalovirus exposure and HLA in healthy donors. TCRdb keeps only in-frame clones here, not all; method: immunoSEQ multiplex PCR. The sample shows 100,000 or so clones, over 70% of them seen only once. The sequenced material came from PBMCs. The receptors stem from a man aged 25 to 40 in good health and CMV-seronegative. Both conserved end residues are trimmed from each CDR3. Each record gives: D gene, J gene, V gene, CDR3 protein. The D gene is left open where the match is weak.

d_gene: .; j_gene: TRBJ2-5; v_gene: TRBV18; CDR3aa: ASSGRTAREETQY
d_gene: TRBD2; j_gene: TRBJ2-3; v_gene: TRBV4-1; CDR3aa: ASSQEGTSGSRTDTQY
d_gene: TRBD1; j_gene: TRBJ2-1; v_gene: TRBV6-5; CDR3aa: ASSPDRDSYNEQF
d_gene: TRBD2; j_gene: TRBJ2-1; v_gene: TRBV4-1; CDR3aa: ASSLAGSSYNEQF
d_gene: TRBD1; j_gene: TRBJ2-5; v_gene: TRBV7-2; CDR3aa: ASSRPGQGRETQY
d_gene: .; j_gene: TRBJ1-1; v_gene: TRBV21-1; CDR3aa: ASSNSPDTEAF
d_gene: TRBD2; j_gene: TRBJ2-1; v_gene: TRBV15; CDR3aa: ATSKAREEREVYNEQF
d_gene: .; j_gene: TRBJ1-3; v_gene: TRBV10-3; CDR3aa: AIGGTTTGNTIY
d_gene: .; j_gene: TRBJ2-5; v_gene: TRBV5-4; CDR3aa: ASSPTSMETQY
d_gene: .; j_gene: TRBJ1-5; v_gene: TRBV7-8; CDR3aa: ASSLIGSNSNQPQH
d_gene: TRBD2; j_gene: TRBJ2-3; v_gene: TRBV9; CDR3aa: AARTRLDTQY
d_gene: TRBD2; j_gene: TRBJ2-1; v_gene: TRBV5-1; CDR3aa: ASSLGASGRASSYNEQF
d_gene: .; j_gene: TRBJ2-5; v_gene: TRBV5-6; CDR3aa: ASSSGTAGTQY
d_gene: .; j_gene: TRBJ2-1; v_gene: TRBV5-1; CDR3aa: ASSGDNYNEQF
d_gene: .; j_gene: TRBJ1-2; v_gene: TRBV7-2; CDR3aa: ASSLDQQYGYT
d_gene: .; j_gene: TRBJ2-3; v_gene: TRBV4-1; CDR3aa: ASSQDRLATDTQY
d_gene: TRBD2; j_gene: TRBJ2-7; v_gene: TRBV5-6; CDR3aa: ASSLSGESYEQY
d_gene: TRBD1; j_gene: TRBJ2-3; v_gene: TRBV2; CDR3aa: ASSRTGVFGDTQY
d_gene: .; j_gene: TRBJ2-1; v_gene: TRBV11-2; CDR3aa: ATTDSRRYNEQF
d_gene: TRBD2; j_gene: TRBJ2-1; v_gene: TRBV7-9; CDR3aa: ASSSSSGGAYNEQF
d_gene: .; j_gene: TRBJ2-7; v_gene: TRBV16; CDR3aa: ASSQLSYEQY
d_gene: .; j_gene: TRBJ1-4; v_gene: TRBV14; CDR3aa: ASSPGGGFGEKLF
d_gene: .; j_gene: TRBJ2-1; v_gene: TRBV19; CDR3aa: ASSTQAVGQF
d_gene: TRBD1; j_gene: TRBJ1-6; v_gene: TRBV7-9; CDR3aa: ASSLTGGDGDSPLH
d_gene: .; j_gene: TRBJ1-5; v_gene: TRBV7-2; CDR3aa: ASSLVIGADQPQH
d_gene: TRBD2; j_gene: TRBJ2-3; v_gene: TRBV7-2; CDR3aa: ASSLGLAGADTQY
d_gene: .; j_gene: TRBJ1-2; v_gene: TRBV4-3; CDR3aa: ASSQAGTVDGYT
d_gene: .; j_gene: TRBJ1-2; v_gene: TRBV30; CDR3aa: AQKPLGGDLRYGYT
d_gene: .; j_gene: TRBJ1-5; v_gene: TRBV7-9; CDR3aa: ASSLAALMRNQPQH
d_gene: TRBD1; j_gene: TRBJ2-5; v_gene: TRBV7-9; CDR3aa: ASSFLGQGKQTQY
d_gene: .; j_gene: TRBJ2-7; v_gene: TRBV4-3; CDR3aa: ASSQTGTGSDEQY
d_gene: TRBD1; j_gene: TRBJ1-2; v_gene: TRBV28; CDR3aa: ASSPRQGWFYGYT
d_gene: .; j_gene: TRBJ2-3; v_gene: TRBV2; CDR3aa: ASTGTHTDTQY
d_gene: TRBD2; j_gene: TRBJ2-7; v_gene: TRBV28; CDR3aa: ASRKAGGRYEQY
d_gene: TRBD1; j_gene: TRBJ1-6; v_gene: TRBV9; CDR3aa: ASSKGEGQSYSPLH